The 28 T cell receptor beta chains below were found in one sample sequenced in a study of shared clonotypes between healthy human individuals (TCRdb year 2020). The library came from the immunoSEQ multiplex PCR assay. Imported from immuneACCESS, the table was reduced by TCRdb to in-frame sequences with V and J called. These copies leave out some clones; in studies compared against another copy, an unresolved V gene accounts for under half, and the cause of the remainder is not known. The sample records 2 million to 2.5 million clones, 85% to 95% of which are singletons. The ten largest account for about 0.41% of the sample. Sequencing used naive CD4+ T cells from PBMCs. Taken with the paper, the label for cell subset or site translates to: CD45RA+ positively selected. The receptors here all came from a young man in good health. Some clones in this sample may be carry-over from other donors' samples.

The gene calls are TRBV4-1 and TRBJ2-7, with D possibly matching TRBD1 (6 bases). This CDR3 has 17 residues. Germline CDR1 and CDR2: MGHRA and YSYEKL. Trimming removed 0 bases from V and 0 bases from J, with 15 bases in between. The CDR3 reads CASSQDSGRGHSYEQYF. Written as DNA, the CDR3 is TGCGCCAGCAGCCAAGATTCGGGCAGGGGCCACTCCTACGAGCAGTACTTC.

V usage is TRBV28 and J usage is TRBJ1-2; D unresolved. Germline CDR1 and CDR2: MDHEN and SYDVKM. This CDR3 has 12 residues. Trimming shortened V by 7 bases and J by 2 bases, and 8 bases separated the two germline ends. In nucleotides, the CDR3 is TGTGCCAGCATGTCGAGAAACTATGGCTACACCTTC. Translation: CASMSRNYGYTF.

A word on this clone: This same CDR3 is encoded by further DNA sequences in the sample. V and J are TRBV7-6 and TRBJ1-3; D is unresolved. The CDR3 length is 15 residues. CDR1 and CDR2 from the germline V gene are SGHVS and FNYEAQ. The ends were cut back, 1 base at V and 0 bases at J, with 7 bases in the middle. CDR3 in amino acids: CASSLGLSSGNTIYF. In DNA, the CDR3 is TGTGCCAGCAGCTTAGGCCTGAGCTCTGGAAACACCATATATTTT.

This clone has a single count. The chain joins TRBV7-3 to TRBJ2-1; possible D gene TRBD2, 6 bases. Trimming cost V 6 bases and J 7 bases, with 16 bases left between them. This CDR3 is 14 amino acids long. CDR1 SGHTA and CDR2 FQGTGA come from the germline V gene. This CDR3 is CASRAGTPGNEQFF. The CDR3 DNA reads as TGTGCCAGCAGGGCCGGGACTCCGGGGAATGAGCAGTTCTTC.

The chain joins TRBV9 to TRBJ2-3; perhaps TRBD1 as D (5 bases). The germline V and J ends were trimmed by 2 bases and 2 bases, with 9 bases remaining between them. CDR3 length: 14 amino acids. Germline CDR1 SGDLS, CDR2 YYNGEE. CDR3 sequence: CASSVQGYTDTQYF. For the CDR3, the DNA is TGTGCCAGCAGCGTCCAGGGCTACACAGATACGCAGTATTTT.

V and J are TRBV27 and TRBJ2-6; the D is unclear. This CDR3 comprises 15 residues. In germline, CDR1 is MNHEY, CDR2 SMNVEV (reference sequence). Trimming took off 4 bases at V and 0 bases at J, with 7 bases between the two ends. The CDR3 DNA sequence: TGTGCCAGCAGTTCTCCCGGCTCTGGGGCCAACGTCCTGACTTTC. It codes for CASSSPGSGANVLTF.

The rearrangement links TRBV6-1 to TRBJ2-7, with 8 nucleotides matching TRBD1. The CDR3 is made up of 15 amino acids. Germline assignment: CDR1 MNHNS and CDR2 SASEGT. Germline trimming cut 6 bases from V and 2 bases from J; bases unmatched to any gene: 9. As DNA, the CDR3 is TGTGCCAGCAGAGTTAGGACAGGGCGGCCCTACGAGCAGTACTTC. Its translation: CASRVRTGRPYEQYF.

The chain links TRBV4-2 to TRBJ2-3; 13 nucleotides agree with TRBD2. Germline V gives CDR1 LGHNA, CDR2 YNFKEQ. The CDR3 loop spans 16 amino acids. After removal of 6 bases from V and 1 base from J, the junction contained 4 bases not matched to a gene. CDR3 bases: TGTGCCAGCAGATGGGGACTAGCGGGACGCACAGATACGCAGTATTTT. Translating it yields CASRWGLAGRTDTQYF.

This sequence joins TRBV2 and TRBJ1-3; D is unclear. Germline lookup yields CDR1 SNHLY and CDR2 FYNNEI. This CDR3 region has 13 residues. Between the trimmed V and J ends, which lost 5 bases and 0 bases, there was a span of 5 bases. In DNA form, the CDR3 reads TGTGCCAGCAGTCTCCTCTCTGGAAACACCATATATTTT. Its protein product is CASSLLSGNTIYF.

In nucleotides, the CDR3 is TGTGCCATCAGAGACTCAGCGGGAGATACGCAGTATTTT. This sequence encodes CAIRDSAGDTQYF. The rearrangement joins TRBV10-3 to TRBJ2-3, with a tentative D call TRBD2 (6 bases). With 6 bases removed from V and 5 bases from J, the gap between germline ends came to 12 bases. CDR3 length: 13 residues. Germline-derived CDR1 and CDR2 are ENHRY and SYGVKD.

As DNA, the CDR3 is TGTGCCATCAGTGAGTCTACGGGTACGAACTATGGCTACACCTTC. This codes for CAISESTGTNYGYTF. This chain connects TRBV10-3 to TRBJ1-2, with D uncertain. This CDR3 region has 15 residues. The germline gives CDR1 ENHRY, CDR2 SYGVKD. V dropped 0 bases and J dropped 2 bases, with 10 bases sitting between them.

This sequence joins TRBV5-6 and TRBJ1-4, with D perhaps matching TRBD1 (5 bases). The CDR3 is 13 amino acids. Per the germline V gene, CDR1 is SGHDT and CDR2 is YYEEEE. V was cut by 5 bases and J by 3 bases, with 8 bases left in between. The chain's CDR3 is CASSTGPNEKLFF. DNA for the CDR3: TGTGCCAGCAGTACAGGCCCTAATGAAAAACTGTTTTTT.

V and J are TRBV7-9 and TRBJ2-6; D may be TRBD2 (7 bases). The CDR3 loop spans 17 amino acids. V was clipped by 4 bases and J by 0 bases, with 13 bases between them. Germline assignment: CDR1 SEHNR and CDR2 FQNEAQ (reference sequence). The CDR3, as DNA: TGTGCCAGCAGCTCCAGGGGAGGGAACTCTGGGGCCAACGTCCTGACTTTC. The encoded protein is CASSSRGGNSGANVLTF. Supplemented by reference TRBV7-9 and TRBJ2-6, the full variable domain reads DTGVSQNPRHKITKRGQNVTFRCDPISEHNRLYWYRQTLGQGPEFLTYFQNEAQLEKSRLLSDRFSAERPKGSFSTLEIQRTEQGDSAMYLCASSSRGGNSGANVLTFGAGSRLTVL.

The rearrangement uses TRBV7-9 and TRBJ1-1, with no clear D. The germline CDR1 and CDR2 sequences are SEHNR and FQNEAQ (reference sequence). CDR3 size: 13 residues. V lost 3 bases, J lost 1 base, and 6 bases lay in between. The CDR3 coding sequence is TGTGCCAGCAGCTTCCCCGGGAACACTGAAGCTTTCTTT. This gives the protein CASSFPGNTEAFF.

CDR3: CASSLMRRSGYEQYF. The CDR3 region has the DNA TGTGCCAGCAGCTTAATGAGGAGAAGCGGTTACGAGCAGTACTTC. The V gene is TRBV11-2, the J gene TRBJ2-7, with D possibly being TRBD2 (5 bases). The germline V gene has CDR1 SGHAT and CDR2 FQNNGV. V lost 2 bases, J lost 4 bases, and 15 bases lay in between. The CDR3 totals 15 residues.

CDR3: CASSSRVASGRSKNIQYF. Written as DNA, the CDR3 is TGTGCCAGCAGTTCCCGGGTGGCCTCTGGACGTAGCAAAAACATTCAGTACTTC. The chain has TRBV28 and TRBJ2-4; D is uncertain. Trimming shortened V by 4 bases and J by 3 bases, and 22 bases separated the two germline ends. CDR3 length: 18 amino acids. Germline lookup yields CDR1 MDHEN and CDR2 SYDVKM.

The rearrangement links TRBV4-2 to TRBJ2-2, with D perhaps TRBD2 (5 bases). Germline CDR1 LGHNA, CDR2 YNFKEQ. The length of the CDR3 is 15 residues. Deletions cut 0 bases from V and 1 base from J, with 6 bases between. CDR3 region: CASSQESGNTGELFF. The CDR3 nucleotides are TGTGCCAGCAGCCAAGAAAGCGGGAACACCGGGGAGCTGTTTTTT.

This sequence joins TRBV2 and TRBJ2-1; 8 nucleotides align to TRBD2. Germline CDR1 is SNHLY and CDR2 is FYNNEI. V lost 2 bases, J lost 10 bases, and 10 bases stayed unmatched. The CDR3 is 15 residues long. CDR3 loop: CASSESVGRGGEQFF. CDR3 bases: TGTGCCAGCAGTGAATCTGTAGGGCGCGGGGGGGAGCAGTTCTTC.

V is TRBV28 and J is TRBJ2-3; TRBD2 is a possible D gene (6 bases). CDR1 is MDHEN, CDR2 SYDVKM, per germline. V was clipped by 3 bases and J by 7 bases, with 11 bases between them. The CDR3 contains 13 residues. The CDR3 here is CASSLEEGNTQYF. The CDR3 nucleotides read TGTGCCAGCAGTTTGGAGGAGGGCAATACGCAGTATTTT.

V gene TRBV5-1 combines with J gene TRBJ2-2; D is uncertain. Germline V lookup: CDR1 SGHRS, CDR2 YFSETQ. V was clipped by 0 bases and J by 3 bases, with 9 bases between them. The length of the CDR3 is 15 residues. CDR3 amino acids: CASSLAWVDTGELFF. The CDR3 DNA reads TGCGCCAGCAGCTTGGCCTGGGTCGACACCGGGGAGCTGTTTTTT.

This clone was recorded once. V usage is TRBV2 and J usage is TRBJ2-2; D ambiguous. Germline CDR1 is SNHLY and CDR2 is FYNNEI. The CDR3 has 13 amino acids. Trimming took 6 bases from V and 4 from J, leaving 9 bases between them. Here the CDR3 reads CASSAEFTGELFF. CDR3 nucleotides: TGTGCCAGCAGCGCAGAGTTCACCGGGGAGCTGTTTTTT. Variable domain in full (rest from reference TRBV2 and TRBJ2-2): EPEVTQTPSHQVTQMGQEVILRCVPISNHLYFYWYRQILGQKVEFLVSFYNNEISEKSEIFDDQFSVERPDGSNFTLKIRSTKLEDSAMYFCASSAEFTGELFFGEGSRLTVL.

This clone was counted a single time. J is TRBJ2-1 and V is TRBV30; 13 nucleotides align to TRBD2. The germline gives CDR1 GTSNPN, CDR2 SVGIG (reference sequence). This CDR3 has 15 amino acids. V lost 3 bases to trimming and J lost 3 bases; unmatched junction nucleotides: 2. The CDR3 reads CAWRGLAGRYNEQFF. For the CDR3, the DNA is TGTGCCTGGAGGGGACTAGCGGGACGCTACAATGAGCAGTTCTTC.

V and J are TRBV5-6 and TRBJ2-7; D gene unclear. Deletions cut 5 bases from V and 7 bases from J, with 16 bases between. The CDR3 length is 13 residues. Germline V CDR1 and CDR2: SGHDT, YYEEEE. The CDR3 nucleotides are TGTGCCAGCAGACGTGAACGGACCGGGGAGCAGTACTTC. Protein sequence: CASRRERTGEQYF.

In this sample, this clone turned up many times. Distinct nucleotide sequences in the sample also encode this CDR3. The chain couples TRBV6-1 to TRBJ1-5; D may be TRBD1 (5 bases). The V and J ends lost 3 bases and 7 bases respectively, with 10 bases between them. CDR1 is MNHNS, CDR2 SASEGT, per germline. The CDR3 extends over 13 amino acids. CDR3 coding DNA: TGTGCCAGCAGTGAGGGGGGGGGACAGCCCCAGCATTTT. Its translation: CASSEGGGQPQHF.

For the CDR3, the DNA is TGCGCCAGCAGCCCCGGGAGCGGGGGACAAGAGACCCAGTACTTC. This encodes CASSPGSGGQETQYF. The chain employs TRBV4-1 and TRBJ2-5; 8 positions match TRBD2. The CDR3 extends over 15 amino acids. V lost 4 bases and J lost 2; bases outside the gene matches: 6. Germline CDR1 is MGHRA and CDR2 is YSYEKL.

This clone was counted a few times. The rearrangement uses TRBV19 and TRBJ1-5; TRBD1 is a possible D gene (5 bases). In germline, CDR1 is LNHDA, CDR2 SQIVND (reference sequence). The CDR3 length is 13 residues. V lost 7 bases and J lost 3, with 10 bases in between. The CDR3 is CASTDSFNQPQHF. CDR3 coding DNA: TGTGCCAGTACTGACAGCTTCAATCAGCCCCAGCATTTT.

The rearrangement joins TRBV28 to TRBJ2-7; 10 bases align to TRBD2. Trimming cost V 5 bases and J 11 bases; bases outside gene matches: 6. Germline V gives CDR1 MDHEN, CDR2 SYDVKM. The CDR3 has 12 amino acids. CDR3 protein: CASSPRTSGKYF. In nucleotides, the CDR3 is TGTGCCAGCAGTCCAAGGACTAGCGGCAAGTACTTC.

The chain couples TRBV7-9 to TRBJ2-3; 10 nucleotides match TRBD2. Germline CDR1 and CDR2: SEHNR and FQNEAQ (reference sequence). Losses at the gene ends were 5 bases for V and 6 bases for J; bases not matched to a gene: 8. CDR3 length: 15 residues. The CDR3 sequence: CASSPVGLAIDTQYF. CDR3 sequence (DNA): TGTGCCAGCAGCCCGGTGGGACTAGCGATCGATACGCAGTATTTT.